The present T cell receptor (beta chain) was sequenced within a study of blood T cell repertoires in COVID-19. For the study at large: Whether acute or convalescent, the COVID-19 samples came from the United States, Italy and Spain.

Original analysis: Cell counts per sample came from amplifying reference gene primers. Method: immunoSEQ multiplex PCR; TCRdb's copy keeps in-frame clones and lacks some. V, J and clone size derive from that table, while D and trimming were established from the DNA sequence. The sample gives about 200,000 clones, roughly nine tenths of which show up once; 0.7% to 0.8% is in the top ten. CDR1 LNHNV and CDR2 YYDKDF come from the germline V gene (reference sequence). This CDR3 contains 15 residues. The V segment lost 2 bases and the J segment 1 base; nucleotides outside the gene matches: 4. Sequencing was performed on peripheral blood. V is TRBV15 and J is TRBJ1-1, with 7 bases aligning to TRBD1. The TCR sequence derives from a woman aged 70-85 years with acute or convalescent COVID-19. The CDR3 is CATSRSRTGNTEAFF. CDR3 in DNA: TGTGCCACCAGCAGATCGCGGACAGGGAACACTGAAGCTTTCTTT.